Shown below are 21 T cell receptor beta chains from a single sample sequenced in a study of regulatory T cells in long-lasting Graves disease. The authors built TCR beta libraries using iRepertoire HTBI primers and Arm-PCR of CDR3 regions. MiXCR was run by TCRdb on the multiplex PCR reads, yielding one entry per CDR3 protein. This table has hundreds of thousands of distinct CDR3 sequences, approximately 22% appearing once. The time point: persistent/refractory GD, antithyroid drugs over 5 years with positive TRAb. From RNA extracted from PBMCs, the TCR library was made. Sequencing was performed on peripheral blood mononuclear cells (PBMCs), taken when the disease was refractory, from a patient treated with antithyroid drugs. These receptors were collected from a female donor with Graves disease.

This clonotype was seen many times. This chain uses TRBV12-3 or TRBV12-4 with TRBJ1-1, with unresolved D. The CDR3 runs to 13 residues. Trimming took off 3 bases at V and 3 bases at J, with 8 bases between the two ends. CDR3 amino acids: CASSFEGDTEAFF. The DNA of the CDR3 is TGTGCCAGCAGTTTTGAGGGCGACACTGAAGCTTTCTTT.

The chain recombines TRBV29-1 with TRBJ1-2, with TRBD1 matching over 7 bases. This CDR3 is built from 15 residues. The trim removed 8 bases at V and 8 bases at J, leaving 20 bases unmatched. Germline-derived CDR1 and CDR2 are SQVTM and ANQGSEA. DNA of the CDR3: TGCAGCTCCGACCTCGGACAGGCCGGCTCGGCCGGCTACACCTTC. This sequence encodes CSSDLGQAGSAGYTF.

This clonotype appeared many times. The chain recombines TRBV28 with TRBJ1-4; D gene unclear. CDR1 is MDHEN and CDR2 is SYDVKM in the germline V gene. V was pared by 2 bases and J by 4 bases, with 2 bases between. This CDR3 has 12 amino acids. The CDR3 DNA reads as TGTGCCAGCAGTTTAGATAATGAAAAACTGTTTTTT. Encoded protein: CASSLDNEKLFF.

This clonotype has just a few counts. This chain connects TRBV20-1 to TRBJ2-7; 10 nucleotides match TRBD1. Germline V lookup: CDR1 DFQATT, CDR2 SNEGSKA (reference sequence). The CDR3 covers 13 residues. The V segment lost 5 bases and the J segment 6 bases; nucleotides outside the gene matches: 7. The CDR3 loop reads CSALLDRGPEQYF. The CDR3 nucleotides read TGCAGTGCTCTCCTCGACAGGGGGCCCGAGCAGTACTTC.

The chain employs TRBV6-5 and TRBJ2-5, with D possibly matching TRBD2 (7 bases). V was shortened by 2 bases and J by 4 bases, with 26 bases between the two germline ends. Germline V gene lookup returns CDR1 MNHEY and CDR2 SVGAGI. The CDR3 is 19 residues long. CDR3 DNA: TGTGCCAGCAGTTACAGGGTGAATGATAGGGGGGGGCACCGAGAGACCCAGTACTTC. Translating it yields CASSYRVNDRGGHRETQYF.

The chain carries TRBV5-1 and TRBJ2-4; D perhaps matches TRBD1 (6 bases). This CDR3 has 14 amino acids. Per the germline V gene, CDR1 is SGHRS and CDR2 is YFSETQ. The V end lost 0 bases, the J end lost 7 bases, and 11 bases lay between the germline ends. The CDR3 region has the DNA TGCGCCAGCAGCTTGGGACAGGTTAGGAACATTCAGTACTTC. Protein sequence: CASSLGQVRNIQYF.

This clonotype was seen only a few times. The genes are TRBV20-1 and TRBJ2-7; 9 bases are a match to TRBD2. Germline trimming cut 6 bases from V and 6 bases from J; bases unmatched to any gene: 6. Germline CDR1 and CDR2: DFQATT and SNEGSKA (reference sequence). The CDR3 runs to 12 residues. The CDR3 DNA sequence: TGCAGTGCAGGGACTAGCACTAGCGAGCAGTACTTC. This gives the protein CSAGTSTSEQYF.

With respect to this clonotype: Since a much larger clone is just one base distant, this may be a read error. The V and J genes are TRBV6-1 and TRBJ2-7; a weak D match, TRBD1 (5 bases). Per germline, CDR1 MNHNS and CDR2 SASEGT. This CDR3 spans 13 amino acids. CDR3 in DNA: TGTGCCAGCAGGACAGTGACCTCCTACGAGCGGTACTTC. Translation gives CASRTVTSYERYF.

With regard to this clonotype: Lacking the conserved final phenylalanine or tryptophan, this CDR3 likely reflects a read error. The chain is built from TRBV5-1 and TRBJ1-1; unclear D gene. CDR1 and CDR2 (germline): SGHRS, YFSETQ. The CDR3 loop spans 14 amino acids. Trimming took off 0 bases at V and 1 base at J, with 7 bases between the two ends. CDR3 sequence: CASSLGAANTEAFL. The DNA of the CDR3 is TGCGCCAGCAGCTTGGGGGCGGCGAACACTGAAGCTTTCCTT.

A single count supports this clonotype. One base away lies a much larger clone, so this may be a sequencing read error. V gene TRBV6-1 combines with J gene TRBJ1-5, with D unclear. V dropped 5 bases and J dropped 7 bases, with 12 bases sitting between them. The CDR3 totals 13 residues. Germline-derived CDR1 and CDR2 are MNHNS and SASEGT. The CDR3 coding sequence is TGTGCCAGCAGTCGGGATGTCAAACAGCCCCAGCATTTT. Translation: CASSRDVKQPQHF.

This clonotype showed up many times. The V and J genes are TRBV28 and TRBJ1-1, with D unresolved. CDR3 length equals 12 residues. V shed 8 bases and J shed 11 bases, with 18 bases lying between them. Germline-derived CDR1 and CDR2 are MDHEN and SYDVKM. DNA of the CDR3: TGTGCCAGCTCTCCGGGCCAACTGTGGGCTTTCTTT. It specifies CASSPGQLWAFF.

This clonotype was picked up many times. This CDR3 reads CASSQGGQQPQHF. CDR3 DNA: TGTGCCAGCAGCCAAGGGGGACAACAGCCCCAGCATTTT. The rearrangement uses TRBV3-1 and TRBJ1-5, with TRBD1 as a possible D gene (6 bases). Trimming shortened V by 1 base and J by 7 bases, and 8 bases separated the two germline ends. Germline-derived CDR1 and CDR2 are LGHDT and YNNKEL (reference sequence). The CDR3 has 13 residues.

The V call is TRBV6-1, the J call TRBJ2-7; 11 bases are a match to TRBD1. Trimming cost V 6 bases and J 2 bases; bases outside gene matches: 6. The CDR3 is made up of 15 amino acids. Germline-derived CDR1 and CDR2 are MNHNS and SASEGT. CDR3 sequence: CASRKPGQGAYEQYF. Here the CDR3 DNA reads TGTGCCAGCAGAAAACCGGGACAGGGGGCCTACGAGCAGTACTTC.

The chain links TRBV2 to TRBJ1-1; no clear D. The V gene's germline CDR1 is SNHLY and CDR2 FYNNEI. The CDR3 totals 15 residues. Trimming took off 5 bases at V and 3 bases at J, with 16 bases between the two ends. CDR3 region: CASSLSTRPDTEAFF. CDR3 in DNA: TGTGCCAGCAGTTTGTCCACCCGCCCGGACACTGAAGCTTTCTTT.

Many counts were recorded for this clonotype. This rearrangement joins TRBV28 to TRBJ2-2; D may be TRBD2 (7 bases). Germline V gene sequence: CDR1 MDHEN, CDR2 SYDVKM. This CDR3 is built from 16 residues. V lost 7 bases to trimming and J lost 1 base, with 16 bases between them. The CDR3 DNA follows: TGTGCCAGCACCGTACAGGGAGGGGAGAACACCGGGGAGCTGTTTTTT. It translates to CASTVQGGENTGELFF.

The chain employs TRBV30 and TRBJ2-7, with TRBD1 as a possible D gene (7 bases). Per the germline V gene, CDR1 is GTSNPN and CDR2 is SVGIG (reference sequence). The ends were cut back, 0 bases at V and 3 bases at J, with 12 bases in the middle. This CDR3 is built from 14 residues. The CDR3 coding sequence is TGTGCCTGGAGTGTGAGGAGGGACAGCTACGAGCAGTACTTC. Amino acid sequence: CAWSVRRDSYEQYF.

This clonotype came up a few times. V gene TRBV7-9 combines with J gene TRBJ1-4; TRBD1 agrees at 11 bases. Losses at the gene ends were 6 bases for V and 2 bases for J; bases not matched to a gene: 8. The CDR3 loop spans 17 amino acids. Germline CDR1 and CDR2: SEHNR and FQNEAQ (reference sequence). The CDR3 DNA is TGTGCCAGCAGTTACCGACGGGACAGGGGGACTAATGAAAAACTGTTTTTT. It specifies CASSYRRDRGTNEKLFF.

The chain recombines TRBV3-1 with TRBJ1-2; no reliable D call. The CDR3 runs to 14 residues. CDR1 is LGHDT, CDR2 YNNKEL, per germline (reference sequence). The V gene lost 1 base and the J gene lost 4 bases, with 10 bases spanning the gap. The CDR3 region has the DNA TGTGCCAGCAGCCAAGGGTTAGGTCCCTATGGCTACACCTTC. This encodes CASSQGLGPYGYTF.

The chain combines TRBV12-3 or TRBV12-4 with TRBJ2-1, with 12 bases that match TRBD2. The CDR3 totals 15 residues. The V and J ends lost 6 bases and 9 bases, in that order; junction bases with no gene match: 9. The CDR3 reads CASRASGRALAEQFF. The CDR3 bases are TGTGCCAGCAGGGCTAGCGGGAGGGCCTTGGCTGAGCAGTTCTTC.

This chain joins TRBV5-5 and TRBJ2-5; D gene uncertain. V was clipped by 3 bases and J by 5 bases, with 17 bases between them. Per the germline V gene, CDR1 is SGHKS and CDR2 is YYEKEE (reference sequence). There are 15 residues in the CDR3. DNA for the CDR3: TGTGCCAGCAGCTCCCTTGACATTGGCTTGGAGACCCAGTACTTC. Its translation is CASSSLDIGLETQYF.

The rearrangement joins TRBV25-1 to TRBJ1-3, with a possible D match to TRBD1 (5 bases). CDR1 is MGHDK, CDR2 SYGVNS, per germline. This CDR3 is built from 17 residues. Between the trimmed V and J ends, which lost 4 bases and 1 base, there was a span of 17 bases. DNA for the CDR3: TGTGCCAGCAGTGGTTCCTGGGACCGTGCTTCTGGAAACACCATATATTTT. It translates to CASSGSWDRASGNTIYF.